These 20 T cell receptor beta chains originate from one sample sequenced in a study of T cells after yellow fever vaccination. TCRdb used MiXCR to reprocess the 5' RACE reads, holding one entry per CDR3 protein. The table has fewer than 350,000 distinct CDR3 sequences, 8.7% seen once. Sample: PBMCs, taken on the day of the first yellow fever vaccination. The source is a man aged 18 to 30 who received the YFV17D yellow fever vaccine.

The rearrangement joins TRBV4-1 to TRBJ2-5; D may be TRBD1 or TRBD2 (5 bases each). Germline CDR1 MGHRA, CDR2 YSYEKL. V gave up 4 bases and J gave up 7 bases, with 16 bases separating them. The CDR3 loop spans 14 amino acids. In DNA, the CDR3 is TGCGCCAGCAGCCCCGATGGGGCCGAGGGGACCCAGTACTTC. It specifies CASSPDGAEGTQYF.

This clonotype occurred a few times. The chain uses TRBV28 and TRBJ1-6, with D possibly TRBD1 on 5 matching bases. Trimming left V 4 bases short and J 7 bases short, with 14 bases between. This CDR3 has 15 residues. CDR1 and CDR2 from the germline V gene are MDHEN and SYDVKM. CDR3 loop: CASSSSGRMNSPLHF. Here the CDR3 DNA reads TGTGCCAGCAGTTCGTCGGGACGGATGAATTCACCCCTCCACTTT. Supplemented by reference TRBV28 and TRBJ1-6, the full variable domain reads DVKVTQSSRYLVKRTGEKVFLECVQDMDHENMFWYRQDPGLGLRLIYFSYDVKMKEKGDIPEGYSVSREKKERFSLILESASTNQTSMYLCASSSSGRMNSPLHFGNGTRLTVT.

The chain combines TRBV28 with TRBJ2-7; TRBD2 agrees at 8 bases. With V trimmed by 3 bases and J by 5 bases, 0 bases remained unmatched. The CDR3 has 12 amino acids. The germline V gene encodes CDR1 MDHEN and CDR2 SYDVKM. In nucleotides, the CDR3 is TGTGCCAGCAGTTTGCGGGGGGACGAGCAGTACGTC. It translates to CASSLRGDEQYV.

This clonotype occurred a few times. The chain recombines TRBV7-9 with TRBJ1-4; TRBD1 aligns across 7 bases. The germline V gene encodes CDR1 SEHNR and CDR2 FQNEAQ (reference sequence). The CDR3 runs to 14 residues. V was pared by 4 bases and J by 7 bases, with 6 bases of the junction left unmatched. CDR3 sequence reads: CASSSRGPGEKLFF. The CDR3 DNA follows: TGTGCCAGCAGCTCAAGGGGGCCGGGTGAAAAACTGTTTTTT.

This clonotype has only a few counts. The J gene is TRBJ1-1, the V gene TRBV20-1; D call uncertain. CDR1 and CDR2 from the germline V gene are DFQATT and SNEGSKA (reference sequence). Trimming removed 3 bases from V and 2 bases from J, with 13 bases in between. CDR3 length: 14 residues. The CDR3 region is CSASSHGPNTEAFF. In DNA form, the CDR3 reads TGCAGTGCTAGTTCGCATGGGCCCAACACTGAAGCTTTCTTT.

The CDR3 DNA follows: TGTGCCAGCAGCTCTTCCGGGACCGCGCGGGAGCTGTTTTTT. Amino acid sequence: CASSSSGTARELFF. The genes are TRBV7-3 and TRBJ2-2; D possibly uses TRBD1 or TRBD2 (5 bases each). The germline V and J ends were trimmed by 4 bases and 9 bases, with 15 bases remaining between them. Germline V gives CDR1 SGHTA, CDR2 FQGTGA. The CDR3 length is 14 residues.

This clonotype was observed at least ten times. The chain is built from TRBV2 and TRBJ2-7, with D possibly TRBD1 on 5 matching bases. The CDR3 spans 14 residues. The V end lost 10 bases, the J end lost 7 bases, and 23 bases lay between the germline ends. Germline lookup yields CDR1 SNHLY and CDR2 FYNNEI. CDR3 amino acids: CAIGAGIPMGEQYV. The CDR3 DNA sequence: TGTGCCATAGGGGCCGGAATCCCGATGGGGGAGCAGTACGTC.

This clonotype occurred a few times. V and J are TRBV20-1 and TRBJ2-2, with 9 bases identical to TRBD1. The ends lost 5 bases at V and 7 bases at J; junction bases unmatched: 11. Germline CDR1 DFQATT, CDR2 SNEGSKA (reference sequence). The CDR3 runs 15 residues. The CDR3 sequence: CSAPWTGEINGELFF. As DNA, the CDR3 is TGCAGTGCTCCTTGGACAGGGGAAATTAACGGGGAGCTGTTTTTT.

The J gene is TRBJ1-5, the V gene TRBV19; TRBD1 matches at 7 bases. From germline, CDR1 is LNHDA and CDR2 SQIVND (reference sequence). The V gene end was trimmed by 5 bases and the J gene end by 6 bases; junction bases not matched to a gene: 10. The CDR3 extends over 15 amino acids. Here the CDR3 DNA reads TGTGCCAGTAGTTATTACACAGGGGTAGGTCAGCCCCAGCATTTT. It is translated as CASSYYTGVGQPQHF.

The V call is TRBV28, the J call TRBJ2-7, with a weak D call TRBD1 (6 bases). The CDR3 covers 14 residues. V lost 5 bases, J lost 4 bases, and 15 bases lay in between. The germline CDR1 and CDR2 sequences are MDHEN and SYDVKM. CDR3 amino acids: CASSPPDRRYEQYV. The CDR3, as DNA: TGTGCCAGCAGTCCCCCGGACAGACGATACGAGCAGTACGTC.

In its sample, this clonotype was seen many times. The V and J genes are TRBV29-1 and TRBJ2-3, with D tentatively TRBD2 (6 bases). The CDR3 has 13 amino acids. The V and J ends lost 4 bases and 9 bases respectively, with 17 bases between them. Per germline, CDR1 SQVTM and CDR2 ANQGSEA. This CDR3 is CSVGRGLGSTQYF. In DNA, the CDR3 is TGCAGCGTTGGGCGGGGCCTCGGGTCGACGCAGTATTTT.

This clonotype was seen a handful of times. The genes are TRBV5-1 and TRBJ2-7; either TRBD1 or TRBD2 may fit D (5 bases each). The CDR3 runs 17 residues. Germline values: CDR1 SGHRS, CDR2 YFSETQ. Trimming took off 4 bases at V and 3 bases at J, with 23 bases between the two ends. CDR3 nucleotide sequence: TGCGCCAGCAGCCCAAAACCTGACGACCGGGGCTACTACGAGCAGTACTTC. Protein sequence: CASSPKPDDRGYYEQYF.

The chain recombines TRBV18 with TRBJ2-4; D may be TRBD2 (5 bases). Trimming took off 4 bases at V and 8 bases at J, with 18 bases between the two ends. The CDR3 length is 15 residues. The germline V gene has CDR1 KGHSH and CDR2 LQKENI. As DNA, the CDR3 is TGTGCCAGCTCACTCCTTTCGGGTACGAGGGACATTCAGTACTTC. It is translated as CASSLLSGTRDIQYF. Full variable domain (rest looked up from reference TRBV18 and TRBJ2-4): NAGVMQNPRHLVRRRGQEARLRCSPMKGHSHVYWYRQLPEEGLKFMVYLQKENIIDESGMPKERFSAEFPKEGPSILRIQQVVRGDSAAYFCASSLLSGTRDIQYFGAGTRLSVL.

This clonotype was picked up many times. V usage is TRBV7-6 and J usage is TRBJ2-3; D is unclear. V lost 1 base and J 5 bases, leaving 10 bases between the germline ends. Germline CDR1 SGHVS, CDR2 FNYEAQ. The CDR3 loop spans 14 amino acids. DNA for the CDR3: TGTGCCAGCAGCTTAGGGGCTAGTCAAGATACGCAGTATTTT. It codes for CASSLGASQDTQYF.

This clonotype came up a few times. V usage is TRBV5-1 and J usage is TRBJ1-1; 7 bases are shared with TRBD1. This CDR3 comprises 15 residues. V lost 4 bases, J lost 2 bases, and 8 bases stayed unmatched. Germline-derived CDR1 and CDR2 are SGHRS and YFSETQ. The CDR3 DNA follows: TGCGCCAGCAGCCGGACAGACAGGGTAAACACTGAAGCTTTCTTT. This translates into CASSRTDRVNTEAFF.

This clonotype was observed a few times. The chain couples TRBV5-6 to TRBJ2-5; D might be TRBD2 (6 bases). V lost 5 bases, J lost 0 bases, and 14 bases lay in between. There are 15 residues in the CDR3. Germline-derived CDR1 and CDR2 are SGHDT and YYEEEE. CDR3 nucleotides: TGTGCCAGCAGACCCAAGGGAGGCCACCAAGAGACCCAGTACTTC. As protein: CASRPKGGHQETQYF.

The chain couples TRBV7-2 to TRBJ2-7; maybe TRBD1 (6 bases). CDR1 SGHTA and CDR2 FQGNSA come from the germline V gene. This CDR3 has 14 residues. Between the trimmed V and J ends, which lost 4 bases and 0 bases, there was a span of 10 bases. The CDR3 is CASSSGQLSYEQYF. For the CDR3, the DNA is TGTGCCAGCAGCTCGGGACAACTCTCCTACGAGCAGTACTTC.

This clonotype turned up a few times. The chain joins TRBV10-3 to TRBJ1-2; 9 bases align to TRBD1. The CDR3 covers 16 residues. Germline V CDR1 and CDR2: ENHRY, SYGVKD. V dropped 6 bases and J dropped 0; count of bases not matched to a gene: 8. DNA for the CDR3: TGTGCCATCAGCGCTCTCGGGACAGGGCCTAACTATGGCTACACCTTC. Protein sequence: CAISALGTGPNYGYTF.

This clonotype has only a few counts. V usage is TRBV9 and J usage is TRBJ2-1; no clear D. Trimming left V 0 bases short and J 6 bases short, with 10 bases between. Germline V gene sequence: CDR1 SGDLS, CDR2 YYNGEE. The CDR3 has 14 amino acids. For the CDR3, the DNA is TGTGCCAGCAGCGTAGCGGCAGTGGGCAATGAGCAGTTCTTC. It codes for CASSVAAVGNEQFF.

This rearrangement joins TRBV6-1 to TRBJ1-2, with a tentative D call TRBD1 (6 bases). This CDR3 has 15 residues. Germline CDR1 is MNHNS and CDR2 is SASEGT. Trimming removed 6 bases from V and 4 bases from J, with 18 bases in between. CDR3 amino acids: CASSQGGGAGYGYTF. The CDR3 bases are TGTGCCAGCAGCCAGGGCGGGGGCGCAGGCTATGGCTACACCTTC.